The rows below give T cell receptor beta chains drawn from one sample of a study of molecular identifiers for immune sequencing clone quantification. TCRdb reprocessed the PCR reads via MiXCR and lists one record per CDR3 protein. The sample contains about 320,000 distinct CDR3 sequences, 24% of which appear only once. The sequencing sample was made of naive CD8+ T cells from blood, with Jurkat cell RNA spiked in. The receptors originated from a human donor in good health. Some libraries in this study had Jurkat cell RNA spiked in. Both conserved end residues are part of each CDR3. Each record gives: CDR3 protein, CDR3 DNA, D gene, V gene, J gene, clone size. D genes are given only for firm matches. Not every row has a clone size; where given, it reads once, few, many or a size class.

CASSLSGEARDTQYF	TGTGCCAGCAGTTTATCCGGGGAAGCTAGGGATACGCAGTATTTT	NA	TRBV27	TRBJ2-3	NA
CASSPGQGRDEQFF	TGTGCCAGCAGCCCGGGACAGGGGCGAGATGAGCAGTTCTTC	TRBD1	TRBV7-9	TRBJ2-1	few
CASSVGTSEQETQYF	TGTGCCAGCAGCGTTGGGACTAGCGAACAAGAGACCCAGTACTTC	TRBD2	TRBV9	TRBJ2-5	many
CSVVRGDWSDTQYF	TGCAGCGTTGTTAGGGGTGATTGGTCAGATACGCAGTATTTT	NA	TRBV29-1	TRBJ2-3	few
CASSLSGGSGNTIYF	TGTGCCAGCAGTTTATCAGGAGGTTCTGGAAACACCATATATTTT	NA	TRBV27	TRBJ1-3	many
CRARDVRGQLNTQYF	TGCAGAGCTAGAGATGTCCGGGGCCAGTTAAATACGCAGTATTTT	NA	TRBV20-1	TRBJ2-3	NA
CSVEDSSGGLTEAFF	TGCAGCGTTGAAGATTCATCAGGGGGGTTAACCGAAGCTTTCTTT	TRBD1	TRBV29-1	TRBJ1-1	many
CSARGHWSEPQYF	TGCAGTGCTAGGGGGCATTGGTCAGAGCCCCAGTACTTC	NA	TRBV20-1	TRBJ2-5	few
CASSQDFSSGTPYEQYF	TGTGCCAGCAGCCAAGATTTCTCTAGCGGGACCCCCTACGAGCAGTACTTC	TRBD2	TRBV4-2	TRBJ2-7	NA
CASTFGTPLGTDTQYF	TGTGCCAGCACCTTCGGGACACCTTTGGGCACAGATACGCAGTATTTT	NA	TRBV7-8	TRBJ2-3	NA
CASSQDGTRAYNEQFF	TGCGCCAGCAGCCAAGATGGGACTAGAGCCTACAATGAGCAGTTCTTC	TRBD2	TRBV4-3	TRBJ2-1	few
CASSKLAESSYEQYF	TGTGCCAGTAGTAAACTAGCGGAAAGCTCCTACGAGCAGTACTTC	TRBD2	TRBV19	TRBJ2-7	NA
CASSHGVASGGENEQYF	TGCGCCAGCAGCCATGGGGTGGCTAGCGGAGGGGAAAACGAGCAGTACTTC	TRBD2	TRBV4-3	TRBJ2-7	few
CAWSGGVGALYNEQFF	TGTGCCTGGAGTGGCGGTGTCGGGGCCTTATACAATGAGCAGTTCTTC	NA	TRBV30	TRBJ2-1	NA
CASGTSGINEQFF	TGTGCCAGCGGGACTAGCGGGATCAATGAGCAGTTCTTC	TRBD2	TRBV3-1	TRBJ2-1	few
CASSLGATATLSILFF	TGTGCCAGCAGCTTGGGAGCGACAGCTACCCTATCGATTCTGTTTTTT	NA	TRBV12-3/TRBV12-4	TRBJ1-4	many